Following are 18 T cell receptor beta chains from one sample sequenced in a study of long-term antiretroviral therapy in people with HIV. A v3.0 immunoSEQ assay was performed at survey level. The repertoire was sequenced with immunoSEQ multiplex PCR; TCRdb's copy has only in-frame clones and lacks some. Of about 25,000 clones in the sample, 65% to 90% were seen once. The material sequenced was unsorted PBMCs, taken 1.2 years after starting antiretroviral therapy. The receptors stem from a man in his fifties or sixties with HIV.

V gene TRBV27 combines with J gene TRBJ1-5; D remains unclear. The CDR3 totals 13 residues. Germline CDR1 is MNHEY and CDR2 is SMNVEV (reference sequence). V dropped 2 bases and J dropped 5 bases, with 7 bases sitting between them. The CDR3 here is CASSLGSYQPQHF. The CDR3 DNA reads as TGTGCCAGCAGTTTAGGCAGTTATCAGCCCCAGCATTTT.

The J gene is TRBJ2-4, the V gene TRBV14, with no clear D. V lost 1 base and J 8 bases, leaving 12 bases between the germline ends. This CDR3 has 14 amino acids. The germline gives CDR1 SGHDN, CDR2 FVKESK. The CDR3 nucleotides read TGTGCCAGCAGCCAAGGAGCCCGGTCTGACATTCAGTACTTC. Translation: CASSQGARSDIQYF.

This rearrangement joins TRBV19 to TRBJ1-1; D gene ambiguous. The CDR3 totals 13 residues. CDR1 and CDR2 from the germline V gene are LNHDA and SQIVND (reference sequence). V shed 5 bases and J shed 0 bases, with 7 bases lying between them. In nucleotides, the CDR3 is TGTGCCAGTAGTCCACCCATGAACACTGAAGCTTTCTTT. Amino acid sequence: CASSPPMNTEAFF.

The J gene is TRBJ1-2, the V gene TRBV5-6; TRBD1 might be the D (5 bases). The CDR3 runs 15 residues. Germline V gene data show CDR1 as SGHDT and CDR2 as YYEEEE. Trimming pared 3 bases from V and 6 bases from J, leaving 18 bases between. CDR3 coding DNA: TGTGCCAGCAGCTCCCCGCAGGGCTTCTTAGATGGCTACACCTTC. Translation: CASSSPQGFLDGYTF.

The J gene is TRBJ1-6, the V gene TRBV25-1; D uncertain. The CDR3 is made up of 12 amino acids. CDR1 MGHDK and CDR2 SYGVNS come from the germline V gene. Between the trimmed V and J ends, which lost 3 bases and 10 bases, there was a span of 7 bases. The CDR3 spells CASSEGGSPLHF. The CDR3 DNA follows: TGTGCCAGCAGTGAGGGTGGATCACCCCTCCACTTT.

The chain links TRBV4-2 to TRBJ2-3, with D perhaps given as TRBD1 or TRBD2 (6 bases each). V lost 4 bases, J lost 3 bases, and 17 bases lay in between. The CDR3 consists of 16 residues. Germline V gene sequence: CDR1 LGHNA, CDR2 YNFKEQ. This chain's CDR3 is CASSPQYRGGTDTQYF. CDR3 bases: TGTGCCAGCAGCCCCCAGTACAGAGGGGGGACAGATACGCAGTATTTT.

The genes are TRBV4-2 and TRBJ1-2; no clear D gene. The CDR3 has 13 residues. Germline values: CDR1 LGHNA, CDR2 YNFKEQ. V was pared by 0 bases and J by 5 bases, with 7 bases between. Here the CDR3 reads CASSQDPAYGYTF. Written as DNA, the CDR3 is TGTGCCAGCAGCCAAGATCCGGCGTATGGCTACACCTTC.

This rearrangement joins TRBV28 to TRBJ1-4, with TRBD1 as a possible D gene (6 bases). Per the germline V gene, CDR1 is MDHEN and CDR2 is SYDVKM. The CDR3 extends over 21 amino acids. V lost 4 bases and J 2 bases, leaving 29 bases between the germline ends. This chain's CDR3 is CASSSRPGGRVKGATNEKLFF. The CDR3 DNA reads as TGTGCCAGCAGTTCCCGCCCCGGGGGCAGGGTCAAGGGCGCGACTAATGAAAAACTGTTTTTT.

The chain is built from TRBV5-5 and TRBJ2-3; TRBD2 might be the D (6 bases). The ends were cut back, 0 bases at V and 8 bases at J, with 16 bases in the middle. The germline V gene has CDR1 SGHKS and CDR2 YYEKEE (reference sequence). There are 15 residues in the CDR3. CDR3 residues: CASSLATGRGATQYF. CDR3 coding DNA: TGTGCCAGCAGCTTGGCTACGGGACGCGGGGCTACGCAGTATTTT.

The chain combines TRBV7-9 with TRBJ2-7; D may match TRBD1 or TRBD2 (6 bases each). V gave up 4 bases and J gave up 0 bases, with 19 bases separating them. CDR3 length: 17 amino acids. Germline loops: CDR1 SEHNR, CDR2 FQNEAQ (reference sequence). In DNA form, the CDR3 reads TGTGCCAGCAGCTCTCCCCTCCCGGGGGCCAACTCCTACGAGCAGTACTTC. It translates to CASSSPLPGANSYEQYF.

This chain joins TRBV7-9 and TRBJ2-7; 7 nucleotides line up with TRBD1. This CDR3 has 14 residues. V shed 5 bases, J shed 2 bases, and the junction held 6 bases outside the gene matches. CDR1 and CDR2 from the germline V gene are SEHNR and FQNEAQ (reference sequence). In nucleotides, the CDR3 is TGTGCCAGCAGCCAAACAGGGGACACCTACGAGCAGTACTTC. This translates into CASSQTGDTYEQYF.

The rearrangement uses TRBV18 and TRBJ1-1; a weak D match, TRBD1 (5 bases). The CDR3 is 15 amino acids. V was pared by 1 base and J by 5 bases, with 14 bases between. Germline assignment: CDR1 KGHSH and CDR2 LQKENI. The CDR3: CASSPRLEGYTEAFF. In DNA, the CDR3 is TGTGCCAGCTCACCACGGCTTGAGGGGTATACTGAAGCTTTCTTT.

The V gene is TRBV7-6, the J gene TRBJ1-5; D gene ambiguous. Trimming pared 4 bases from V and 3 bases from J, leaving 7 bases between. Germline lookup yields CDR1 SGHVS and CDR2 FNYEAQ. The CDR3 has 13 amino acids. CDR3 sequence: CASSSYFNQPQHF. The CDR3 DNA reads TGTGCCAGCAGCTCATACTTCAATCAGCCCCAGCATTTT.

In this sample, this clone turned up a few times. This sequence joins TRBV4-2 and TRBJ1-2; D might be TRBD1 (5 bases). The germline CDR1 and CDR2 sequences are LGHNA and YNFKEQ. This CDR3 region has 15 residues. Trimming cost V 4 bases and J 4 bases, with 16 bases left between them. CDR3 in amino acids: CASSPRGETLYGYTF. CDR3 DNA: TGTGCCAGCAGCCCGAGAGGGGAAACTCTCTATGGCTACACCTTC.

V usage is TRBV5-4 and J usage is TRBJ1-2; no clear D. Germline CDR1 and CDR2: SGHNT and YYREEE (reference sequence). The V gene lost 0 bases and the J gene lost 3 bases, with 9 bases spanning the gap. This CDR3 has 14 residues. CDR3 DNA sequence: TGTGCCAGCAGCTTGGAGGGAGTAGACTATGGCTACACCTTC. Residues: CASSLEGVDYGYTF.

This chain links TRBV7-8 with TRBJ1-6; 8 nucleotides match TRBD1. With V trimmed by 6 bases and J by 15 bases, 10 bases remained unmatched. Germline V gives CDR1 SGHVS, CDR2 FQNEAQ. CDR3 length: 13 amino acids. The CDR3 coding sequence is TGTGCCAGCAGTCGACAGGGGAGAAGGCGCCTCCACTTT. Residues: CASSRQGRRRLHF.

The chain combines TRBV28 with TRBJ1-2; D gene unclear. Trimming shortened V by 6 bases and J by 7 bases, and 12 bases separated the two germline ends. The CDR3 totals 12 residues. Germline-derived CDR1 and CDR2 are MDHEN and SYDVKM. CDR3 in amino acids: CASRILGSGYTF. CDR3 in DNA: TGTGCCAGCAGAATCTTGGGAAGTGGCTACACCTTC.

The chain uses TRBV28 and TRBJ1-4, with a weak D call TRBD1 (6 bases). Per germline, CDR1 MDHEN and CDR2 SYDVKM. The CDR3 has 15 amino acids. The V gene lost 5 bases and the J gene lost 0 bases, with 10 bases spanning the gap. Here the CDR3 reads CASSPRTATNEKLFF. The CDR3 DNA reads TGTGCCAGCAGTCCTCGGACAGCAACTAATGAAAAACTGTTTTTT.